The entry below describes one T cell receptor beta chain. Its specificity is not known. The data derive from a study of cytomegalovirus exposure and HLA in healthy donors. Study outcomes and limitations: Among immune exposure information, only CMV serostatus was available.

The PCR was carried out with 60 Vbeta primers and 13 Jbeta primers. Measured with immunoSEQ multiplex PCR; TCRdb has only the in-frame clones, and not every one. The data contain more than 150,000 clones, approximately 85% of them singletons. This CDR3 is 15 amino acids long. CDR1 and CDR2 from the germline V gene are KGHSH and LQKENI. The J segment lost 6 bases and the V segment lost 6 bases, leaving 7 bases of the junction unmatched. The chain uses TRBV18 and TRBJ1-5, with 11 bases that match TRBD1. This TCR derives from a man younger than 30 in good health and CMV-seropositive. The sample taken for sequencing was PBMCs. The CDR3 region has the DNA TGTGCCAGCTCTTCCGGGACAGGGGGACGTCAGCCCCAGCATTTT. It is translated as CASSSGTGGRQPQHF.